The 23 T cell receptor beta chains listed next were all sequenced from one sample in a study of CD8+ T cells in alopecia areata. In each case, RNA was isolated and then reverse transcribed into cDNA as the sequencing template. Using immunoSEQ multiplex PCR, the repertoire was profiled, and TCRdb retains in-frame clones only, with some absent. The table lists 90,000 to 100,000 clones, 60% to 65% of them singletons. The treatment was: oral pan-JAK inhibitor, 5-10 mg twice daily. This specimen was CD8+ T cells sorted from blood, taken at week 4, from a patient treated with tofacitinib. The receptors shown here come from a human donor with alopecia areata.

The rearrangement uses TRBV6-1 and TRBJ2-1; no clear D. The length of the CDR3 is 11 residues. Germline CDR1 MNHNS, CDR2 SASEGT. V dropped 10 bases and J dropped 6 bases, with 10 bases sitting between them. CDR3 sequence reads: CATLYGNEQFF. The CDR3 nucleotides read TGTGCCACCTTGTATGGCAATGAGCAGTTCTTC.

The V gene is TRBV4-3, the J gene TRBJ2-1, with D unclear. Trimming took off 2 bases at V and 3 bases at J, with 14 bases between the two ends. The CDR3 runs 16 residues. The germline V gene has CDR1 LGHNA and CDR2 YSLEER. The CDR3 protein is CASSQSLSGYYNEQFF. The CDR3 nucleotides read TGCGCCAGCAGCCAATCTCTATCCGGTTACTACAATGAGCAGTTCTTC.

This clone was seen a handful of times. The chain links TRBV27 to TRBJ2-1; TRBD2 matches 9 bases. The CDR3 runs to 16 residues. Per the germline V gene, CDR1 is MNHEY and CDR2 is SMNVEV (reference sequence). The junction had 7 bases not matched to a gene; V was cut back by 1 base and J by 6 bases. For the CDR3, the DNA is TGTGCCAGCAGTTTATATCTCCCTAGCGGGACCAATGAGCAGTTCTTC. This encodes CASSLYLPSGTNEQFF.

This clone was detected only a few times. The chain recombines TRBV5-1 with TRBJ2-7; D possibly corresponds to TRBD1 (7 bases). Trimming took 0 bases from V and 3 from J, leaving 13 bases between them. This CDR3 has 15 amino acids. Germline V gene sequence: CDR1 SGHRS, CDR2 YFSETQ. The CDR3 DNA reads TGCGCCAGCAGCTTGGACAGGGGAGGCCACTACGAGCAGTACTTC. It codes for CASSLDRGGHYEQYF.

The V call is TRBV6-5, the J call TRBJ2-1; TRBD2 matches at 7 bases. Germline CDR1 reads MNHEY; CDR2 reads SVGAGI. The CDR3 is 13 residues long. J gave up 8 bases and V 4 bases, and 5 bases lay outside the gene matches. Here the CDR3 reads CASSFGLGDEQFF. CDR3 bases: TGTGCCAGCAGTTTCGGACTAGGCGATGAGCAGTTCTTC.

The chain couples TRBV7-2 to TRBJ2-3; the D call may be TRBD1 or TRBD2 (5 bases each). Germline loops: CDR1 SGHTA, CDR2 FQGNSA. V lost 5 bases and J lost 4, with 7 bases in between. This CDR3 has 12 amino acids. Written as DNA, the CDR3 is TGTGCCAGCAGCCTGGGGGCAGATACGCAGTATTTT. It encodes CASSLGADTQYF.

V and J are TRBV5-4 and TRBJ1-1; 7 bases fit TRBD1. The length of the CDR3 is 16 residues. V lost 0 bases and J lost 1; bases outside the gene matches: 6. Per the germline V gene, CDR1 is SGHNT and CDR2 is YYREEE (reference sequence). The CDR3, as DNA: TGTGCCAGCAGCTTGGGAGTACAGGGGCGGAACACTGAAGCTTTCTTT. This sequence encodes CASSLGVQGRNTEAFF.

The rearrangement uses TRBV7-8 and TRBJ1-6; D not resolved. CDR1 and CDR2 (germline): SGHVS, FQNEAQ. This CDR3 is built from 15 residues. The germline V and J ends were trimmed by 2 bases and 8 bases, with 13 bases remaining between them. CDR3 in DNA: TGTGCCAGCAGCTTAAGATTGGTCCGGGATTCACCCCTCCACTTT. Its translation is CASSLRLVRDSPLHF.

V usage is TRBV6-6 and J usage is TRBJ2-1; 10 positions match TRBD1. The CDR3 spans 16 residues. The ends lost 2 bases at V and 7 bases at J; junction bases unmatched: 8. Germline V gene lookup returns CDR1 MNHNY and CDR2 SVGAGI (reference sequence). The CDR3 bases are TGTGCCAGCAGTTACGGACAGGGGGGCTTGCAGAATGAGCAGTTCTTC. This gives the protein CASSYGQGGLQNEQFF.

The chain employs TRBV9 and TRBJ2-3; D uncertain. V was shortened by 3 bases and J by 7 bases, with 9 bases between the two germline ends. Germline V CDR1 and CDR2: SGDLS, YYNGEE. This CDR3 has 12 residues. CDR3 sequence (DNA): TGTGCCAGCAGCGGATCTTTGAATACGCAGTATTTT. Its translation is CASSGSLNTQYF.

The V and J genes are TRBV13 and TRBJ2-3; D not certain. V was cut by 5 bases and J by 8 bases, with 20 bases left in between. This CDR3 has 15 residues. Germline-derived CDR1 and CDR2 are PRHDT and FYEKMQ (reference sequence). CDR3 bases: TGTGCCAGCAGCCCCGTCCAGACCCACCCGGGTACGCAGTATTTT. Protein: CASSPVQTHPGTQYF.

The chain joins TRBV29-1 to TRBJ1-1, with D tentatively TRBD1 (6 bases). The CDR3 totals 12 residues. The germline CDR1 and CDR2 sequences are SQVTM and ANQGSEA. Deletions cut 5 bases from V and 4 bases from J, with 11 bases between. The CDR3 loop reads CSVRGAGTEAFF. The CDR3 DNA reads TGCAGCGTTAGGGGGGCGGGCACTGAAGCTTTCTTT.

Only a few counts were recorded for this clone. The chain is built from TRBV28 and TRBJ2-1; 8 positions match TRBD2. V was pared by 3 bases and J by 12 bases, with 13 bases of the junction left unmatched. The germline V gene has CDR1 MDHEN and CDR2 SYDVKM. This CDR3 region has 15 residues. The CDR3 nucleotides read TGTGCCAGCAGTTTTGATAGCGGGATCAAGAGTGGGCAGTTCTTC. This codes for CASSFDSGIKSGQFF.

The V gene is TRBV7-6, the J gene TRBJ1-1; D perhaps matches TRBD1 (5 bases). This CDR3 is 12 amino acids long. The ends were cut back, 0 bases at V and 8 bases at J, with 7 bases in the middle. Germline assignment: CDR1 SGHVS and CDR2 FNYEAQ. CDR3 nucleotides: TGTGCCAGCAGCTTAGCGGGGGGAGAAGCTTTCTTT. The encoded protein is CASSLAGGEAFF.

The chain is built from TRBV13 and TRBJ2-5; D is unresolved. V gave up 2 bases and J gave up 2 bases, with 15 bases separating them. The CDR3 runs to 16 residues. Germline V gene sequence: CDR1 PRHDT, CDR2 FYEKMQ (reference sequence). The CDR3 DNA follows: TGTGCCAGCAGCTTATTTTCCCCAGAGCAGCAAGAGACCCAGTACTTC. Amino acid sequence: CASSLFSPEQQETQYF.

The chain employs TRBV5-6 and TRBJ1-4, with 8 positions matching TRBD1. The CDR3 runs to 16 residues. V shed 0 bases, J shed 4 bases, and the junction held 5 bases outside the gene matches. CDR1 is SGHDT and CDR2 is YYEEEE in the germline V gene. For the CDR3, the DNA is TGTGCCAGCAGCTTGGGGACAGGGACAAGTAATGAAAAACTGTTTTTT. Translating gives CASSLGTGTSNEKLFF. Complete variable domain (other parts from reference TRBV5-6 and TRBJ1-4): DAGVTQSPTHLIKTRGQQVTLRCSPKSGHDTVSWYQQALGQGPQFIFQYYEEEERQRGNFPDRFSGHQFPNYSSELNVNALLLGDSALYLCASSLGTGTSNEKLFFGSGTQLSVL.

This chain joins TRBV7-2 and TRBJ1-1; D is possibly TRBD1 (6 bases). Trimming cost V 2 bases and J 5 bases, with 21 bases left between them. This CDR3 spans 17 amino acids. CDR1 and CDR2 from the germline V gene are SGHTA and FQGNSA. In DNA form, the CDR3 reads TGTGCCAGCAGCTTAACAGGCCTGGCCAGGGGAAAGACTGAAGCTTTCTTT. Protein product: CASSLTGLARGKTEAFF.

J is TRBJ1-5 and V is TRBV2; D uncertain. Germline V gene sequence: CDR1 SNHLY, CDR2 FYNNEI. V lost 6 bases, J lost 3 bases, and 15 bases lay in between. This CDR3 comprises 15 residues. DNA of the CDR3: TGTGCCAGCAGGCTTTCGGACGGGAACAATCAGCCCCAGCATTTT. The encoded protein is CASRLSDGNNQPQHF. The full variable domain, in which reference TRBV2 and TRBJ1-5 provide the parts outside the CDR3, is EPEVTQTPSHQVTQMGQEVILRCVPISNHLYFYWYRQILGQKVEFLVSFYNNEISEKSEIFDDQFSVERPDGSNFTLKIRSTKLEDSAMYFCASRLSDGNNQPQHFGDGTRLSIL.

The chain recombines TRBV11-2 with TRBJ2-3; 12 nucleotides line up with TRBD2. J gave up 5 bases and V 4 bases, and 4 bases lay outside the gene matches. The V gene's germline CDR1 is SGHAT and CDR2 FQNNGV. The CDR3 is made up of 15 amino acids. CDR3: CASSSLAGGIDTQYF. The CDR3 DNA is TGTGCCAGCAGCTCGCTAGCGGGAGGGATAGATACGCAGTATTTT. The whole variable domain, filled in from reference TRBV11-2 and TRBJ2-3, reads EAGVAQSPRYKIIEKRQSVAFWCNPISGHATLYWYQQILGQGPKLLIQFQNNGVVDDSQLPKDRFSAERLKGVDSTLKIQPAKLEDSAVYLCASSSLAGGIDTQYFGPGTRLTVL.

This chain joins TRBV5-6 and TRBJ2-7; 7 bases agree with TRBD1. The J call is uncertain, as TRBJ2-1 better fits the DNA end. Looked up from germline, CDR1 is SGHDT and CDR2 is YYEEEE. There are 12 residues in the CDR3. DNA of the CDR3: TGTGCCAGCAGCCCGACAGGGAATGAGCAGTTCTTC. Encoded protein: CASSPTGNEQFF.

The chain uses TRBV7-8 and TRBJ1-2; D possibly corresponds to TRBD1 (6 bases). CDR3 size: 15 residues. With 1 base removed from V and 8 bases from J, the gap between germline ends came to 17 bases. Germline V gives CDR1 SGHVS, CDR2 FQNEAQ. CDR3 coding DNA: TGTGCCAGCAGCTTAGTTGGCCCGGGGGCCGGAGGCTACACCTTC. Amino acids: CASSLVGPGAGGYTF.

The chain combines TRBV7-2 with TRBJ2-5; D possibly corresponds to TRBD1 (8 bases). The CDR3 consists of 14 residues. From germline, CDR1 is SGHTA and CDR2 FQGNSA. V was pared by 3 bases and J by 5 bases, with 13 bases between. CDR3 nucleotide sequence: TGTGCCAGCAGCTTCGACAGGGGAGGGGAGACCCAGTACTTC. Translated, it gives CASSFDRGGETQYF.

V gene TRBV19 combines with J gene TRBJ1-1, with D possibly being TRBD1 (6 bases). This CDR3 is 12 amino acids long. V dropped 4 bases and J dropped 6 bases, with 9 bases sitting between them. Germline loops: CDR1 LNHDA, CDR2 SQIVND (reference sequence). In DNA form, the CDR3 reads TGTGCCAGTAGTACAGGGGTATCTGAAGCTTTCTTT. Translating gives CASSTGVSEAFF.